The 22 T cell receptor beta chains below come from one sample, sequenced in a study of Ad26.COV2.S vaccination and SARS-CoV-2 variants. The sample's treatment: some 20 received Ad26.COV2.S at low or high dose, single or two shots; a few received placebo; per-sample allocation not given. Specimens were obtained on day 63 following the first vaccine or placebo injection. Libraries were prepared by immunoSEQ multiplex PCR; TCRdb keeps only in-frame clonotypes and omits some of them. The sample records 300,000 to 400,000 clones, roughly 88% being singletons. Here the sequenced sample was peripheral blood, taken in a trial of Ad26.COV2.S vaccine versus placebo. Receptor source: a person aged 18 to 65 who received the Ad26.COV2.S COVID-19 vaccine or a placebo.

The rearrangement uses TRBV28 and TRBJ1-4; 10 bases fit TRBD1. Looked up from germline, CDR1 is MDHEN and CDR2 is SYDVKM. V lost 6 bases and J lost 10; bases outside the gene matches: 11. CDR3 length: 15 amino acids. CDR3 residues: CASRGRGQGSGKLFF. Here the CDR3 DNA reads TGTGCCAGCAGGGGACGGGGACAGGGGTCCGGAAAACTGTTTTTT.

The chain carries TRBV7-9 and TRBJ1-1; 8 bases are a match to TRBD1. Germline CDR1 SEHNR, CDR2 FQNEAQ (reference sequence). The ends lost 6 bases at V and 4 bases at J; junction bases unmatched: 10. The CDR3 consists of 15 residues. The CDR3 spells CASSLPQGVITEAFF. As DNA, the CDR3 is TGTGCCAGCAGTCTGCCACAGGGGGTGATCACTGAAGCTTTCTTT.

In this sample, this clone turned up once. This chain connects TRBV5-1 to TRBJ1-1, with a weak D call TRBD1 (6 bases). The length of the CDR3 is 14 residues. The germline CDR1 and CDR2 sequences are SGHRS and YFSETQ. V was cut by 2 bases and J by 7 bases, with 15 bases left in between. The CDR3 region has the DNA TGCGCCAGCAGCTTTGAGGACAGCCTAAGTGAAGCTTTCTTT. It specifies CASSFEDSLSEAFF.

The chain is built from TRBV4-3 and TRBJ1-5, with 9 bases aligning to TRBD1. With V trimmed by 0 bases and J by 5 bases, 8 bases remained unmatched. CDR3 length: 17 amino acids. In germline, CDR1 is LGHNA, CDR2 YSLEER. CDR3 DNA sequence: TGCGCCAGCAGCCAAGATTTGGACCGGGACAGGGATCAGCCCCAGCATTTT. Translated: CASSQDLDRDRDQPQHF.

CDR3 nucleotide sequence: TGTGCCAGCAGGCCTGGGGAGAGGGATACGCAGTATTTT. Its protein is CASRPGERDTQYF. V is TRBV12-3 or TRBV12-4 and J is TRBJ2-3; D perhaps matches TRBD2 (5 bases). Trimming cost V 6 bases and J 6 bases, with 13 bases left between them. This CDR3 is 13 amino acids long.

This clone was recorded only once. This chain uses TRBV7-9 with TRBJ2-1; 8 bases agree with TRBD2. The CDR3 contains 17 residues. Germline V gene sequence: CDR1 SEHNR, CDR2 FQNEAQ (reference sequence). V was pared by 5 bases and J by 2 bases, with 11 bases of the junction left unmatched. CDR3 sequence: CASSRRVSGGTYNEQFF. The DNA of the CDR3 is TGTGCCAGCAGCCGGAGAGTCAGCGGGGGAACCTACAATGAGCAGTTCTTC. Supplemented by reference TRBV7-9 and TRBJ2-1, the full variable domain reads DTGVSQNPRHKITKRGQNVTFRCDPISEHNRLYWYRQTLGQGPEFLTYFQNEAQLEKSRLLSDRFSAERPKGSFSTLEIQRTEQGDSAMYLCASSRRVSGGTYNEQFFGPGTRLTVL.

CDR3 sequence (DNA): TGTGCTAGTGGTTTGGGGCAGCCCGAGCAGTTCTTC. Protein sequence: CASGLGQPEQFF. This sequence joins TRBV12-5 and TRBJ2-1; D remains unclear. Germline lookup yields CDR1 LGHNT and CDR2 FRNRAP. Trimming took 1 base from V and 10 from J, leaving 8 bases between them. The CDR3 spans 12 residues.

V usage is TRBV6-5 and J usage is TRBJ1-4; D not certain. Germline V lookup: CDR1 MNHEY, CDR2 SVGAGI. Between the trimmed V and J ends, which lost 2 bases and 10 bases, there was a span of 17 bases. CDR3 size: 15 residues. Here the CDR3 DNA reads TGTGCCAGCAGTTACAACTCTCCGTTCACGGGAAAACTGTTTTTT. Translating gives CASSYNSPFTGKLFF.

The rearrangement uses TRBV19 and TRBJ1-1; 11 nucleotides align to TRBD1. Germline CDR1 and CDR2: LNHDA and SQIVND (reference sequence). V lost 4 bases, J lost 1 base, and 5 bases stayed unmatched. The CDR3 totals 16 residues. This CDR3 reads CASSTGTGGRNTEAFF. CDR3 DNA: TGTGCCAGTAGTACCGGGACAGGGGGACGGAACACTGAAGCTTTCTTT. The variable domain in full, with the rest retrieved from reference TRBV19 and TRBJ1-1, is DGGITQSPKYLFRKEGQNVTLSCEQNLNHDAMYWYRQDPGQGLRLIYYSQIVNDFQKGDIAEGYSVSREKKESFPLTVTSAQKNPTAFYLCASSTGTGGRNTEAFFGQGTRLTVV.

This clone was observed once. This rearrangement joins TRBV19 to TRBJ2-5, with D possibly matching TRBD1 (6 bases). The CDR3 has 15 amino acids. Trimming stripped 7 bases from V and 0 bases from J, with 15 bases between. Per germline, CDR1 LNHDA and CDR2 SQIVND (reference sequence). CDR3 DNA: TGTGCCAGTACCAGGGGCCCAGGATACCAAGAGACCCAGTACTTC. It specifies CASTRGPGYQETQYF.

The CDR3 DNA is TGTGCCAGCAGTCTAGGAAAGGTCGATACGCAGTATTTT. It encodes CASSLGKVDTQYF. The rearrangement uses TRBV27 and TRBJ2-3; D is unresolved. Trimming removed 5 bases from V and 6 bases from J, with 12 bases in between. CDR3 length: 13 residues. The germline gives CDR1 MNHEY, CDR2 SMNVEV (reference sequence).

CDR3 region: CASSLDQTSVPGELFF. The CDR3 nucleotides read TGTGCCAGCAGCTTAGATCAAACTAGTGTCCCCGGGGAGCTGTTTTTT. This chain links TRBV11-3 with TRBJ2-2, with D possibly TRBD2 on 5 matching bases. Trimming removed 0 bases from V and 6 bases from J, with 14 bases in between. Germline CDR1 SGHNT, CDR2 YENEEA. This CDR3 comprises 16 residues.

This clone has a handful of counts. The chain uses TRBV19 and TRBJ1-5, with no clear D. CDR1 and CDR2 (germline): LNHDA, SQIVND (reference sequence). There are 13 residues in the CDR3. V shed 4 bases and J shed 5 bases, with 9 bases lying between them. DNA for the CDR3: TGTGCCAGTAGTAACCCCTTACATCAGCCCCAGCATTTT. This sequence encodes CASSNPLHQPQHF.

This clone was seen a single time. CDR3 in amino acids: CASTASWGGGTEAFF. The CDR3 DNA reads as TGTGCCAGTACTGCCTCGTGGGGGGGAGGCACTGAAGCTTTCTTT. V gene TRBV19 combines with J gene TRBJ1-1, with D possibly matching TRBD1 (5 bases). V was clipped by 7 bases and J by 4 bases, with 19 bases between them. CDR1 is LNHDA and CDR2 is SQIVND in the germline V gene (reference sequence). CDR3 length: 15 amino acids.

The V gene is TRBV6-5, the J gene TRBJ1-1; 7 bases are a match to TRBD1. CDR1 and CDR2 from the germline V gene are MNHEY and SVGAGI. This CDR3 is 14 amino acids long. V shed 5 bases, J shed 3 bases, and the junction held 6 bases outside the gene matches. The CDR3 loop reads CASSRDRADTEAFF. CDR3 nucleotides: TGTGCCAGCAGTCGTGACAGGGCTGACACTGAAGCTTTCTTT.

This clone showed up just once. V gene TRBV11-3 combines with J gene TRBJ2-7, with no clear D. CDR1 SGHNT and CDR2 YENEEA come from the germline V gene. CDR3 length: 13 amino acids. Trimming shortened V by 2 bases and J by 7 bases, and 12 bases separated the two germline ends. The CDR3 loop is CASSLRGNEEQYF. For the CDR3, the DNA is TGTGCCAGCAGCTTAAGAGGTAATGAAGAGCAGTACTTC. The entire variable domain, with the rest obtained from reference TRBV11-3 and TRBJ2-7, is as follows: EAGVVQSPRYKIIEKKQPVAFWCNPISGHNTLYWYLQNLGQGPELLIRYENEEAVDDSQLPKDRFSAERLKGVDSTLKIQPAELGDSAVYLCASSLRGNEEQYFGPGTRLTVT.

The chain joins TRBV6-1 to TRBJ1-4, with D tentatively TRBD1 (5 bases). V was shortened by 2 bases and J by 5 bases, with 9 bases between the two germline ends. Germline-derived CDR1 and CDR2 are MNHNS and SASEGT. This CDR3 has 14 amino acids. The CDR3 DNA is TGTGCCAGCAGTGAAAGGGGCAGAAATGAAAAACTGTTTTTT. Its translation is CASSERGRNEKLFF.

The chain uses TRBV28 and TRBJ2-5; 10 bases match TRBD2. After removal of 7 bases from V and 2 bases from J, the junction contained 10 bases not matched to a gene. The CDR3 has 16 amino acids. Germline V gene sequence: CDR1 MDHEN, CDR2 SYDVKM. In nucleotides, the CDR3 is TGTGCCAGCACCCTCGGACTAGCGGAGATTCAAGAGACCCAGTACTTC. Translating gives CASTLGLAEIQETQYF.

J is TRBJ1-4 and V is TRBV7-2; 10 nucleotides line up with TRBD1. After removal of 5 bases from V and 3 bases from J, the junction contained 6 bases not matched to a gene. The CDR3 has 16 residues. Per the germline V gene, CDR1 is SGHTA and CDR2 is FQGNSA. The CDR3 sequence: CASSLLGQGSNEKLFF. The CDR3 nucleotides are TGTGCCAGCAGCCTACTGGGACAGGGGTCTAATGAAAAACTGTTTTTT.

V usage is TRBV18 and J usage is TRBJ1-5, with D unclear. Deletions cut 5 bases from V and 5 bases from J, with 10 bases between. The CDR3 loop spans 13 amino acids. CDR1 and CDR2 from the germline V gene are KGHSH and LQKENI. This CDR3 reads CASSSFGDQPQHF. In DNA, the CDR3 is TGTGCCAGCTCAAGCTTTGGGGATCAGCCCCAGCATTTT.

The genes are TRBV6-5 and TRBJ1-1, with TRBD1 as a possible D gene (5 bases). The CDR3 totals 14 residues. Germline CDR1 and CDR2: MNHEY and SVGAGI. V was trimmed by 0 bases and J by 4 bases, leaving 9 bases between them. DNA of the CDR3: TGTGCCAGCAGTTACTCGATGAGGGGCACTGAAGCTTTCTTT. Translating it yields CASSYSMRGTEAFF.

The DNA for the CDR3 is TGTGCCAGCAGCCGGGACAGTTTCTCTGGAAACACCATATATTTT. Translating gives CASSRDSFSGNTIYF. The genes are TRBV6-2 or TRBV6-3 and TRBJ1-3; 7 bases are a match to TRBD1. Germline V lookup: CDR1 MNHEY, CDR2 SVGEGT. The CDR3 length is 15 residues. Losses at the gene ends were 6 bases for V and 0 bases for J; bases not matched to a gene: 5.